Listed below are T cell receptor beta chains from one sample, sequenced in a study of blood T cell repertoires in COVID-19. Produced via immunoSEQ multiplex PCR; TCRdb's table is partial and in-frame only. This sample yields around 100,000 clones, of which approximately 88% are seen a single time; roughly 4.1% belongs to the top ten. Sample: peripheral blood. Source of these receptors: a human donor in a cohort sampled during active COVID-19. Both conserved end residues are part of each CDR3. A D gene is named only where the DNA matches it firmly. The size of a clone is reported for some rows only, either as once, few or many, or as a class for expanded clones.

TRBD1	TRBV6-6	TRBJ2-7	NA	TGTGCCGTCCAAAATGGACAGGGACGGGACGAGCAGTACTTC	CAVQNGQGRDEQYF
TRBD1	TRBV27	TRBJ1-1	NA	TGTGCCAGCAGTTTAAAGGGGGCAGGGACTGAAGCTTTCTTT	CASSLKGAGTEAFF
TRBD1	TRBV5-1	TRBJ1-2	NA	TGCGCCAGCAGCCGGAACCCGGGACAGGATCGAGCTAACTATGGCTACACCTTC	CASSRNPGQDRANYGYTF
NA	TRBV27	TRBJ1-6	NA	TGTGCCAGCAGTAAACTGCTGTACCGGGGTAATTCACCCCTCCACTTT	CASSKLLYRGNSPLHF
TRBD2	TRBV6-4	TRBJ2-1	NA	TGTGCCAGCAGTGACCAAGGACTAGCGGGGAATGAGCAGTTCTTC	CASSDQGLAGNEQFF
NA	TRBV3-1/TRBV3-2	TRBJ2-5	NA	TGTGCCAGCAGCCAAGCCAGGGATAGGGGTCGGGTGGAGACCCAGTACTTC	CASSQARDRGRVETQYF
TRBD2	TRBV9	TRBJ2-1	NA	TGTGCCAGCAGCGTAGGACTAGCGGGGGGGAGGTCCTACAATGAGCAGTTCTTC	CASSVGLAGGRSYNEQFF
NA	TRBV4-1	TRBJ2-2	NA	TGCGCCAGCAGATTCGTCGGGGGAACCGGGGAGCTGTTTTTT	CASRFVGGTGELFF
TRBD1	TRBV5-1	TRBJ2-7	NA	TGCGCCAGCAGCTTGGGACAGGGTGGCGAGCAGTACTTC	CASSLGQGGEQYF
TRBD1	TRBV6-5	TRBJ1-3	NA	TGTGCCAGCGGGACAGGGGCTAGCTCTGGAAACACCATATATTTT	CASGTGASSGNTIYF
NA	TRBV11-3	TRBJ1-1	NA	TGTGCCAGCAGCTTGGGAGTCATGGGAATCACTGAAGCTTTCTTT	CASSLGVMGITEAFF
NA	TRBV28	TRBJ2-7	NA	TGTGCCCATTATGGCAGTTCCGCCAACTACGAGCAGTACTTC	CAHYGSSANYEQYF
NA	TRBV6-6	TRBJ1-2	once	TGTGCCAGCAGTCCCACAGGGTATGGCTACACCTTC	CASSPTGYGYTF
TRBD1	TRBV2	TRBJ2-3	NA	TGTGCCAGCACGCGGGACAGGGTGACAGATACGCAGTATTTT	CASTRDRVTDTQYF
NA	TRBV3-1/TRBV3-2	TRBJ2-3	NA	TGTGCCAGCAGCCAAGATTGGGCTACCAGCACAGATACGCAGTATTTT	CASSQDWATSTDTQYF
TRBD2	TRBV18	TRBJ2-3	NA	TGTGCCAGCTCACCATTGCCGGGGGGTAAGGATACGCAGTATTTT	CASSPLPGGKDTQYF
NA	TRBV2	TRBJ1-1	NA	TGTGCCAGCAGTGAAGCTCGTGGGACACCGAACACTGAAGCTTTCTTT	CASSEARGTPNTEAFF
NA	TRBV4-2	TRBJ2-5	NA	TGTGCCAGCAGCCAAACACCCGGAGGGGTGGGAGAGACCCAGTACTTC	CASSQTPGGVGETQYF
TRBD1	TRBV29-1	TRBJ1-1	NA	TGCCCGAGGCGAGGACAGGGTGCAGACACTGAAGCTTTCTTT	CPRRGQGADTEAFF
NA	TRBV18	TRBJ1-1	NA	TGTGCCAGCTCACCATATTCTGAGGGCACTGAAGCTTTCTTT	CASSPYSEGTEAFF
NA	TRBV4-3	TRBJ2-7	NA	TGCGCCAGCAGCCTCCTCCTCGGGGTGTACGAGCAGTACTTC	CASSLLLGVYEQYF
NA	TRBV5-1	TRBJ2-3	NA	TGCGCCAGCAGCTTGGGCCGAGAGGATACGCAGTATTTT	CASSLGREDTQYF
TRBD2	TRBV4-2	TRBJ2-7	NA	TGTGCCAGCAGCCGAGTACCGGGACTAGCGGGCTCATCACGACCCTACGAGCAGTACTTC	CASSRVPGLAGSSRPYEQYF
NA	TRBV18	TRBJ1-5	NA	TGTGCCAGCTCACCTCCAGGGAATAGCAATCAGCCCCAGCATTTT	CASSPPGNSNQPQHF
TRBD2	TRBV5-6	TRBJ2-1	NA	TGTGCCAGCAGCTTGGTAACTAGCGGCTTCTTCCGACACAGTGAGCAGTTCTTC	CASSLVTSGFFRHSEQFF
NA	TRBV5-1	TRBJ2-1	NA	TGCGCCAGCAGCTTGAGGCAGGGAAGTTACAATGAGCAGTTCTTC	CASSLRQGSYNEQFF
TRBD1	TRBV6-5	TRBJ1-1	NA	TGTGCCAGCAGTTACGGGCAGGGGGTCCCTGAAGCTTTCTTT	CASSYGQGVPEAFF
TRBD1	TRBV6-5	TRBJ2-2	NA	TGTGCCAGCAGTCCAGGGGGCGCGGATACCGGGGAGCTGTTTTTT	CASSPGGADTGELFF
NA	TRBV9	TRBJ2-7	NA	TGTGCCAGCAGCGTAGACAGGTACTCCTACGAGCAGTACTTC	CASSVDRYSYEQYF
TRBD1	TRBV3-1/TRBV3-2	TRBJ1-1	many	TGTGCCAGCAGCCGAGGGACAGCTAACACTGAAGCTTTCTTT	CASSRGTANTEAFF
TRBD1	TRBV16	TRBJ1-2	NA	TGTGCCAGCAGCCACCCGGACGGGACAGGGTTCTATGGCTACACCTTC	CASSHPDGTGFYGYTF
TRBD2	TRBV5-1	TRBJ2-5	NA	TGCGCCAGCAGCCGCGAACGCGGGGGGCCCCAAGAGACCCAGTACTTC	CASSRERGGPQETQYF
TRBD2	TRBV4-3	TRBJ2-7	NA	TGCGCCAGCAGCCAGCAACCTCTAGCGGGGGGTTTCTCCTACGAGCAGTACTTC	CASSQQPLAGGFSYEQYF
TRBD1	TRBV7-8	TRBJ2-7	few	TGTGCCAGCAGCTTATCCGGGACAGCCTCCTCCGAGCAGTACTTC	CASSLSGTASSEQYF
TRBD2	TRBV11-2	TRBJ2-7	NA	TGTGCCAGCAGCTTATTCCAGGGAGGGTCCTACGAGCAGTACTTC	CASSLFQGGSYEQYF
NA	TRBV6-2/TRBV6-3	TRBJ2-7	NA	TGTGCCAGCAGTTACGGACACCAACGCGAGCAGTACTTC	CASSYGHQREQYF
NA	TRBV6-5	TRBJ2-7	NA	TGTGCCAGCAGTTACTCGAGTGCGGGGGCTGGCTACGAGCAGTACTTC	CASSYSSAGAGYEQYF
NA	TRBV5-6	TRBJ2-2	NA	TGTGCCAGCAGCTTGGTCATGAACACCGGGGAGCTGTTTTTT	CASSLVMNTGELFF
TRBD2	TRBV24-1	TRBJ2-3	NA	TGTGCCACCAGTGATAGCGGGACTAGCGGGGGGTGGTACACAACAGATACGCAGTATTTT	CATSDSGTSGGWYTTDTQYF
TRBD2	TRBV2	TRBJ2-2	NA	TGTGCCAGCACTTTCGGCGGGGGGAACACCGGGGAGCTGTTTTTT	CASTFGGGNTGELFF
NA	TRBV3-1/TRBV3-2	TRBJ2-7	NA	TGTGCCAGCAGCCAAGCTCCACTCGACGAGCAGTACTTC	CASSQAPLDEQYF
NA	TRBV7-9	TRBJ2-5	NA	TGTGCCAGCAGCATTAGGCCCGAGGGACAGCGGGCAGAGGAGACCCAGTACTTC	CASSIRPEGQRAEETQYF
NA	TRBV5-1	TRBJ2-1	NA	TGCGCCAGCAGCTTGGCCACTATGACAGGCTCCTACAATGAGCAGTTCTTC	CASSLATMTGSYNEQFF
NA	TRBV12-3/TRBV12-4	TRBJ1-1	NA	TGTGCCAGCAGTGGGGCTAGGAACACTGAAGCTTTCTTT	CASSGARNTEAFF
NA	TRBV15	TRBJ1-2	few	TGTGCCACCAGCAGAATCCCCAGCTATGGCTACACCTTC	CATSRIPSYGYTF
TRBD1	TRBV15	TRBJ2-1	NA	TGTGCCACCAGCAGAGGGACAGGGGTTCACAATGAGCAGTTCTTC	CATSRGTGVHNEQFF
NA	TRBV18	TRBJ1-2	NA	TGTGCCAGCTCACCACTGGGTAGGGGCGACTATGGCTACACCTTC	CASSPLGRGDYGYTF